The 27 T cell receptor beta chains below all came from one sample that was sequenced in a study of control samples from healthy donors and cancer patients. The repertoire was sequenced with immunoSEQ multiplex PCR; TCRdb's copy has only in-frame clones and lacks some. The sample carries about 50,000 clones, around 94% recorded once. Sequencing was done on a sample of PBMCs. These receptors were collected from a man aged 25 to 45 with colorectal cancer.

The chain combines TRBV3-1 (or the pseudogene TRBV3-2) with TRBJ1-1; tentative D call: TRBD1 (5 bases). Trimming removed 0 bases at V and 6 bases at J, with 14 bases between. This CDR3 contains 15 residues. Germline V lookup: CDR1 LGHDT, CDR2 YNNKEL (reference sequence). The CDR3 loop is CASSQDVGTSAEAFF. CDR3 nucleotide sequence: TGTGCCAGCAGCCAAGATGTCGGGACTTCGGCTGAAGCTTTCTTT.

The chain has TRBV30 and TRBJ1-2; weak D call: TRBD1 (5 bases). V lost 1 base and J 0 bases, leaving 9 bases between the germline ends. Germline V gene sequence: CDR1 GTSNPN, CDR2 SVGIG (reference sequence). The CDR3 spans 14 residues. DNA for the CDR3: TGTGCCTGGAGTGGGACACCACCTAACTATGGCTACACCTTC. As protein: CAWSGTPPNYGYTF.

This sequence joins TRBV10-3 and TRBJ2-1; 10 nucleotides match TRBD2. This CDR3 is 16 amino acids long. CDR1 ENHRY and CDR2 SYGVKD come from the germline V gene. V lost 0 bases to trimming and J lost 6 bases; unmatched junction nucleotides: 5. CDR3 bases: TGTGCCATCAGTGAGTCTCCCAGCGGGGGGGCCAATGAGCAGTTCTTC. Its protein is CAISESPSGGANEQFF.

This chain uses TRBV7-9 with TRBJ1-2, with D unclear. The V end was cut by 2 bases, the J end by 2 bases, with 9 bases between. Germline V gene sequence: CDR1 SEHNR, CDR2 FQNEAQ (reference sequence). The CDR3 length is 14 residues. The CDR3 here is CASSLRADNYGYTF. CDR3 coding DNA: TGTGCCAGCAGCTTACGGGCAGACAACTATGGCTACACCTTC.

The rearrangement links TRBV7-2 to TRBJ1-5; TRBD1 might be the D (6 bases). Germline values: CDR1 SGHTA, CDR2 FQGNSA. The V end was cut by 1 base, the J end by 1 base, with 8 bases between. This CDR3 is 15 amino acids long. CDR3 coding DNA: TGTGCCAGCAGCTTAGAAGGGGGAAGCAATCAGCCCCAGCATTTT. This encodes CASSLEGGSNQPQHF.

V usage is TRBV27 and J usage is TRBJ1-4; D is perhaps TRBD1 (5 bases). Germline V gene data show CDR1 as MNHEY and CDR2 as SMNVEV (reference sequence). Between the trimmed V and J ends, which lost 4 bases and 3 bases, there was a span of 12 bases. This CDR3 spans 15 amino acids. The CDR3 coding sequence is TGTGCCAGCAGTTCTACAGGAGGATCTAATGAAAAACTGTTTTTT. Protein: CASSSTGGSNEKLFF.

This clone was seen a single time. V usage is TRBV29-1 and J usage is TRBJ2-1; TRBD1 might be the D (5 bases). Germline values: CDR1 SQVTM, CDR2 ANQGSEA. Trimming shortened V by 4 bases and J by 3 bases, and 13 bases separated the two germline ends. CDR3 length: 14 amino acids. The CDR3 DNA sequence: TGCAGCGTTGTAAGTCAGGGTGACTACAATGAGCAGTTCTTC. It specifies CSVVSQGDYNEQFF.

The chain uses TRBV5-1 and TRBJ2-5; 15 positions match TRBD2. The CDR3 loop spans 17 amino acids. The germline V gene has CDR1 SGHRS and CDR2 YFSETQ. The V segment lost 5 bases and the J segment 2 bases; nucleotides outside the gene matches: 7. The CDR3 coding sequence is TGCGCCAGCAGGCAGGGACTAGCGGGGGGAACACAAGAGACCCAGTACTTC. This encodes CASRQGLAGGTQETQYF.

This CDR3 reads CASISGDTEAFF. The CDR3, as DNA: TGCGCCAGCATTTCTGGCGACACTGAAGCTTTCTTT. The chain employs TRBV10-2 and TRBJ1-1; D gene unclear. Trimming pared 7 bases from V and 3 bases from J, leaving 9 bases between. CDR1 and CDR2 from the germline V gene are WSHSY and SAAADI. The CDR3 totals 12 residues.

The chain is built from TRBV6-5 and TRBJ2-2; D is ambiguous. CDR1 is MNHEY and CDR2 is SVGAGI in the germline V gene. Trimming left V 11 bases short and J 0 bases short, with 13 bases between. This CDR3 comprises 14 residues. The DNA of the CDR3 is TGTGCCCATAAAGGTTTTTCGAACACCGGGGAGCTGTTTTTT. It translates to CAHKGFSNTGELFF.

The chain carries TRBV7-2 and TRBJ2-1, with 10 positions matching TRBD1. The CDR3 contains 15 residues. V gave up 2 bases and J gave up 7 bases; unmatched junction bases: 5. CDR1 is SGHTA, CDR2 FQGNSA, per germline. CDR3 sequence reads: CASSLTGTGVNEQFF. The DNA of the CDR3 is TGTGCCAGCAGCTTAACTGGGACAGGGGTAAATGAGCAGTTCTTC.

The CDR3 loop is CASSLATASNEQFF. CDR3 bases: TGTGCCAGCAGCTTAGCGACAGCAAGCAATGAGCAGTTCTTC. This chain connects TRBV7-2 to TRBJ2-1; tentative D call: TRBD1 (5 bases). This CDR3 region has 14 residues. Trimming took off 0 bases at V and 6 bases at J, with 9 bases between the two ends. From germline, CDR1 is SGHTA and CDR2 FQGNSA.

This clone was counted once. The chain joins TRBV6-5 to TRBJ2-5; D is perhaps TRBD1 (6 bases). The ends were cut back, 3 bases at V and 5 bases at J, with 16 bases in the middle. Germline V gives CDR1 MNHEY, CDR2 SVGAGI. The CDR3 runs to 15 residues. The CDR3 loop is CASSYFLGQGETQYF. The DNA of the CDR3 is TGTGCCAGCAGTTATTTTTTGGGGCAGGGGGAGACCCAGTACTTC.

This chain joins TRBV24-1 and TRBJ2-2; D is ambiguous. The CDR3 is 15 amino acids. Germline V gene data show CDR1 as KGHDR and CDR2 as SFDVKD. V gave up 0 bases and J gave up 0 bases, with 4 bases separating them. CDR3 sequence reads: CATSDLQSNTGELFF. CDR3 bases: TGTGCCACCAGTGATTTGCAATCGAACACCGGGGAGCTGTTTTTT.

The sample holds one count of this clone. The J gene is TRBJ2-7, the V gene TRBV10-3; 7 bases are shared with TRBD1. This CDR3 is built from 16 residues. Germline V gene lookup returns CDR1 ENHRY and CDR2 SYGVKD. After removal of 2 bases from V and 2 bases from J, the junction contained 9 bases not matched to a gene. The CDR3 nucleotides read TGTGCCATCAGTGAGCCTGATCGGGACAGCACCTACGAGCAGTACTTC. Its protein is CAISEPDRDSTYEQYF.

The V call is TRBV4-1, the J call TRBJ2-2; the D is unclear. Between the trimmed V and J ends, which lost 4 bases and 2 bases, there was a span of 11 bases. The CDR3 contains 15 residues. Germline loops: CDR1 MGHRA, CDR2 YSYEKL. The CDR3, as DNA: TGCGCCAGCAGCCGATCCGTGATAAACACCGGGGAGCTGTTTTTT. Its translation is CASSRSVINTGELFF.

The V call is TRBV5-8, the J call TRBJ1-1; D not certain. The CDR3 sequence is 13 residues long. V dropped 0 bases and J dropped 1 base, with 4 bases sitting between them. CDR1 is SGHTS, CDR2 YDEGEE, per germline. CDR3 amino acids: CASSLGSNTEAFF. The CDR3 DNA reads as TGTGCCAGCAGCTTGGGGTCGAACACTGAAGCTTTCTTT.

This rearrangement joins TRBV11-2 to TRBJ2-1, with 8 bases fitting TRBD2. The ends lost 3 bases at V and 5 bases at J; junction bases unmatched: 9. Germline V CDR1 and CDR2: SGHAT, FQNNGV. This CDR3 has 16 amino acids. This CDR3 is CASSFRRAGGNNEQFF. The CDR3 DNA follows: TGTGCCAGCAGCTTCCGCCGTGCGGGGGGAAACAATGAGCAGTTCTTC. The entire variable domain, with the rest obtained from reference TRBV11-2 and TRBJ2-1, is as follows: EAGVAQSPRYKIIEKRQSVAFWCNPISGHATLYWYQQILGQGPKLLIQFQNNGVVDDSQLPKDRFSAERLKGVDSTLKIQPAKLEDSAVYLCASSFRRAGGNNEQFFGPGTRLTVL.

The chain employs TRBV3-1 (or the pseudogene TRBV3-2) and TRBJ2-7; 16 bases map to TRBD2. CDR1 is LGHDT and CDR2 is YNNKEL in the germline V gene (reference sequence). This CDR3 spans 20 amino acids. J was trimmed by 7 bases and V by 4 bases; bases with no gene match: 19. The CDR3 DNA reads TGTGCCAGCAGCCTAGCCGGGACTAGCGGGGGGGCCTGTAGGGAAATGGAGCAGTACGTC. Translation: CASSLAGTSGGACREMEQYV.

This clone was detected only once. CDR3 amino acids: CASSQDEGSTDTQYF. The CDR3 bases are TGTGCCAGCAGCCAAGATGAGGGGAGCACAGATACGCAGTATTTT. This rearrangement joins TRBV3-1 (or the pseudogene TRBV3-2) to TRBJ2-3; D tentatively fits TRBD1 or TRBD2 (5 bases each). Germline loops: CDR1 LGHDT, CDR2 YNNKEL (reference sequence). CDR3 length: 15 amino acids. V was cut by 0 bases and J by 0 bases, with 7 bases left in between.

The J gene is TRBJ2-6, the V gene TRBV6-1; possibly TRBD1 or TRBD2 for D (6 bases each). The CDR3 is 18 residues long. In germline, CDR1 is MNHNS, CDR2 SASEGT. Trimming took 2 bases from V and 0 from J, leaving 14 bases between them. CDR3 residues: CASSERVWGASGANVLTF. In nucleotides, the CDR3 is TGTGCCAGCAGTGAACGGGTGTGGGGGGCCTCTGGGGCCAACGTCCTGACTTTC.

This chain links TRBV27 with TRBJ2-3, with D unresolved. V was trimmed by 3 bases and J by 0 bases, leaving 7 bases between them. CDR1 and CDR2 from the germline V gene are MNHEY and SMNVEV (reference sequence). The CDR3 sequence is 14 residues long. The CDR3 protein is CASSFTSSTDTQYF. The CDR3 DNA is TGTGCCAGCAGTTTTACATCTAGCACAGATACGCAGTATTTT.

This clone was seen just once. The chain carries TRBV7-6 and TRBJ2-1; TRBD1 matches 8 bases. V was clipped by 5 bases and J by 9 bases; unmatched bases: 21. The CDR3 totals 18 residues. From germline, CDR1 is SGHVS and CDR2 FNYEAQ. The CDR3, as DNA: TGTGCCAGCAGCCAAGATCCACCAGGGGGCGCGGGGTCCCGTGAGCAGTTCTTC. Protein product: CASSQDPPGGAGSREQFF.

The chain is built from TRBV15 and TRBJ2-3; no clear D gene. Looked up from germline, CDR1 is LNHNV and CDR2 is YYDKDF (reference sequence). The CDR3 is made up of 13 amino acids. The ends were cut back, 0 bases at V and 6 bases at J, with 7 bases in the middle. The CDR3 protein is CATSRDGRDTQYF. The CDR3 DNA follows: TGTGCCACCAGCAGAGATGGAAGGGATACGCAGTATTTT. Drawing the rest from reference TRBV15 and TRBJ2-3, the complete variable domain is DAMVIQNPRYQVTQFGKPVTLSCSQTLNHNVMYWYQQKSSQAPKLLFHYYDKDFNNEADTPDNFQSRRPNTSFCFLDIRSPGLGDTAMYLCATSRDGRDTQYFGPGTRLTVL.

Written as DNA, the CDR3 is TGCGCCAGCAGCCGCCTGACAGGGGGGGGCTACACCTTC. As protein: CASSRLTGGGYTF. V usage is TRBV4-1 and J usage is TRBJ1-2, with 9 bases fitting TRBD1. The CDR3 is made up of 13 amino acids. CDR1 is MGHRA and CDR2 is YSYEKL in the germline V gene. V lost 4 bases to trimming and J lost 8 bases; unmatched junction nucleotides: 5.

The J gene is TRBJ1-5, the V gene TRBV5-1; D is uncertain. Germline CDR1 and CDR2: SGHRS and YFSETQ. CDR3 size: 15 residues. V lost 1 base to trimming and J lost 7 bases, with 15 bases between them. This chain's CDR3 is CASSLREGPGQPQHF. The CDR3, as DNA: TGCGCCAGCAGCTTGAGGGAGGGTCCCGGGCAGCCCCAGCATTTT.

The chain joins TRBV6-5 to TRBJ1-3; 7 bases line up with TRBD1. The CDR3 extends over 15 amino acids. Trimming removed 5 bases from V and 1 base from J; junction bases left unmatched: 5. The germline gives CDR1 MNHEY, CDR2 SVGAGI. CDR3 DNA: TGTGCCAGCAGTCCCGAACAGGGGTCTGGAAACACCATATATTTT. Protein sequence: CASSPEQGSGNTIYF.